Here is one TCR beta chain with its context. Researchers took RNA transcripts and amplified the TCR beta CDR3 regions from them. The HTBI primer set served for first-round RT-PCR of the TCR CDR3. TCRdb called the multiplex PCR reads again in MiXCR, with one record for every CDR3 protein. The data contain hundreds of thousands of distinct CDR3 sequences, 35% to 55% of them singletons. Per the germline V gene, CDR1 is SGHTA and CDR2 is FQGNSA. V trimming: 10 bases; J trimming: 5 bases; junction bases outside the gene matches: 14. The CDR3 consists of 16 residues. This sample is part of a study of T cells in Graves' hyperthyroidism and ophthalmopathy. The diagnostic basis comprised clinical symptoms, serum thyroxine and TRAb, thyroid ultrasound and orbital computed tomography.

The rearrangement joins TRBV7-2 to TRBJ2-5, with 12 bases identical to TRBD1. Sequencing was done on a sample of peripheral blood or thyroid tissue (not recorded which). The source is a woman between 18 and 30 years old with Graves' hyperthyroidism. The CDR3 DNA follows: TGTGCCACCAGTGATCCCGGGACAGGGGGCCATGAGACCCAGTACTTC. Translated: CATSDPGTGGHETQYF. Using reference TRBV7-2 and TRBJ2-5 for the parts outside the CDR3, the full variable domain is GAGVSQSPSNKVTEKGKDVELRCDPISGHTALYWYRQSLGQGLEFLIYFQGNSAPDKSGLPSDRFSAERTGGSVSTLTIQRTQQEDSAVYLCATSDPGTGGHETQYFGPGTRLLVL.